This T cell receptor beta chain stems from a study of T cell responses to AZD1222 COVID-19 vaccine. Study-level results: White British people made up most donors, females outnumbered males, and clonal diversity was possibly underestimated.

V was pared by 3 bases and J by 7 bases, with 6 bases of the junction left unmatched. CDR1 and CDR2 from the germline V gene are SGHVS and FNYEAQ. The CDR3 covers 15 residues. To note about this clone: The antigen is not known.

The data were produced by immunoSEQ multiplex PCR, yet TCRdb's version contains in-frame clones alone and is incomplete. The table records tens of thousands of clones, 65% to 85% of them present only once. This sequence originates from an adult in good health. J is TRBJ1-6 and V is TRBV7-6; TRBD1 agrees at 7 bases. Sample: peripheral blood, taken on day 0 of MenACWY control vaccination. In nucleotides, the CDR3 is TGTGCCAGCAGCTTGGGGGGACAGAACAATTCACCCCTCCACTTT. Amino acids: CASSLGGQNNSPLHF.